The 24 T cell receptor beta chains in this list originate from one sample, sequenced in a study of post-analysis software for immune sequencing data. Study findings and constraints: When patients were compared with controls, 5 or 6 TRBV segments were more frequent, TRBV5-6, TRBV5-1 and TRBV20-1 among them.

These TCRs' antigens remain unknown. Built from TCR beta cDNA, the libraries had unique molecular identifiers in them. Via MiXCR, TCRdb re-called the PCR reads, giving one row per CDR3 protein. The sample has 450,000 or so distinct CDR3 sequences; around 40% are singletons. Specimen: blood. All receptors derive from a girl aged 5-17 years with multiple sclerosis.

The rearrangement uses TRBV27 and TRBJ1-2; no definite D call. This CDR3 is 13 amino acids long. CDR1 is MNHEY and CDR2 is SMNVEV in the germline V gene (reference sequence). Trimming left V 4 bases short and J 6 bases short, with 12 bases between. CDR3 sequence (DNA): TGTGCCAGCAGTTCCCGGGGAGCAAATGGCTACACCTTC. It is translated as CASSSRGANGYTF.

The CDR3 DNA follows: TGTGCCAGCAGCTTAGCCGGACAGGGGGCCAATGAGCAGTTCTTC. Translating gives CASSLAGQGANEQFF. This chain connects TRBV7-8 to TRBJ2-1, with 11 bases identical to TRBD1. V shed 0 bases, J shed 6 bases, and the junction held 1 base outside the gene matches. Germline CDR1 reads SGHVS; CDR2 reads FQNEAQ. This CDR3 comprises 15 residues.

This clonotype was counted a few times. This chain uses TRBV10-3 with TRBJ2-7; TRBD2 matches at 10 bases. V dropped 0 bases and J dropped 1; count of bases not matched to a gene: 3. The V gene's germline CDR1 is ENHRY and CDR2 SYGVKD. The CDR3 is 16 residues long. The CDR3 sequence is CAISESGLAASYEQYF. CDR3 bases: TGTGCCATCAGTGAGTCAGGACTAGCGGCATCCTACGAGCAGTACTTC.

This clonotype was detected only a few times. One junction end disagrees with the germline gene, perhaps due to a read error. V gene TRBV7-7 combines with J gene TRBJ2-5, with TRBD2 as a possible D gene (6 bases). Per the germline V gene, CDR1 is SSHAT and CDR2 is FNYEAQ (reference sequence). The length of the CDR3 is 16 residues. DNA of the CDR3: TGTGCTAGCAGCTTAGGAGACGGAGGGGCCCAAGAGACCCAGTACTTC. Translating gives CASSLGDGGAQETQYF.

Concerning this clonotype itself: One end of the junction fails to match germline, which may point to a read error. V usage is TRBV10-3 and J usage is TRBJ2-6; TRBD1 aligns across 9 bases. Germline loops: CDR1 ENHRY, CDR2 SYGVKD. The CDR3 is made up of 18 amino acids. This CDR3 is CSISDPGQGFPGANVLTF. CDR3 in DNA: TGTTCCATCAGTGACCCGGGACAGGGCTTTCCTGGGGCCAACGTCCTGACTTTC.

V usage is TRBV6-4 and J usage is TRBJ2-1; the D gene is possibly TRBD2 (6 bases). The CDR3 loop spans 16 amino acids. Trimming took 11 bases from V and 13 from J, leaving 33 bases between them. Germline lookup yields CDR1 MRHNA and CDR2 SNTAGT. The CDR3 region is CAGTQDAGTVTMKQFF. The DNA of the CDR3 is TGTGCCGGCACCCAGGACGCGGGAACCGTCACAATGAAACAGTTCTTC.

This chain uses TRBV7-8 with TRBJ2-5; TRBD1 matches at 8 bases. The V gene end was trimmed by 5 bases and the J gene end by 3 bases; junction bases not matched to a gene: 14. The CDR3 sequence is 17 residues long. The germline V gene encodes CDR1 SGHVS and CDR2 FQNEAQ. The CDR3 protein is CASSLHRDRSAKETQYF. DNA of the CDR3: TGTGCCAGCAGCCTCCACCGGGACAGGAGTGCTAAAGAGACCCAGTACTTC.

This clonotype was seen only a few times. Relative to the germline gene, one junction end is altered; a read error may explain this. The chain recombines TRBV4-2 with TRBJ2-1, with TRBD2 as a possible D gene (5 bases). From germline, CDR1 is LGHNA and CDR2 YNFKEQ. The CDR3 extends over 18 amino acids. The CDR3 region is CASSQSTPGISSYNGQFF. CDR3 DNA: TGTGCCAGCAGCCAATCCACCCCGGGGATTAGCTCCTACAATGGGCAGTTCTTC.

This clonotype was observed a single time. The chain combines TRBV6-5 with TRBJ2-3; 7 bases align to TRBD2. The CDR3 has 14 amino acids. The germline gives CDR1 MNHEY, CDR2 SVGAGI. V dropped 5 bases and J dropped 6; count of bases not matched to a gene: 8. In DNA, the CDR3 is TGTGCCAGCAGTGAGCGGGATCCGCAGGATACGCAGTATTTT. This sequence encodes CASSERDPQDTQYF.

The chain carries TRBV4-1 and TRBJ2-1; TRBD2 matches at 7 bases. Germline V CDR1 and CDR2: MGHRA, YSYEKL. The CDR3 has 15 residues. J was trimmed by 8 bases and V by 4 bases; bases with no gene match: 11. The CDR3 DNA sequence: TGCGCCAGCAGCCCAAGCGGGACCGACGCCTATGAGCAGTTCTTC. Encoded protein: CASSPSGTDAYEQFF.

The chain employs TRBV7-2 and TRBJ2-3; D not resolved. CDR3 length: 17 amino acids. Germline V gene data show CDR1 as SGHTA and CDR2 as FQGNSA. Trimming removed 0 bases from V and 0 bases from J, with 13 bases in between. CDR3 nucleotides: TGTGCCAGCAGCTTAGCGCCGGGCCCTCTTAGCACAGATACGCAGTATTTT. This gives the protein CASSLAPGPLSTDTQYF.

This clonotype occurred a few times. The chain joins TRBV11-1 to TRBJ2-1; TRBD2 matches at 7 bases. Germline V CDR1 and CDR2: SGHAT, FQDESV (reference sequence). V trimming: 4 bases; J trimming: 5 bases; junction bases outside the gene matches: 5. CDR3 length: 14 residues. CDR3: CASSSGLTNNEQFF. The CDR3 coding sequence is TGTGCCAGCAGCTCGGGACTAACTAACAATGAGCAGTTCTTC.

This chain links TRBV6-6 with TRBJ1-2; 8 bases are shared with TRBD1. Germline values: CDR1 MNHNY, CDR2 SVGAGI (reference sequence). The J segment lost 8 bases and the V segment lost 7 bases, leaving 6 bases of the junction unmatched. CDR3 size: 12 residues. This chain's CDR3 is CASTSGGQGYTF. CDR3 sequence (DNA): TGTGCCAGCACCTCAGGGGGCCAAGGCTACACCTTC.

Only a few counts were recorded for this clonotype. The rearrangement links TRBV27 to TRBJ2-4; TRBD2 matches 8 bases. The end of the DNA aligns better with TRBJ2-7, so the J call may be wrong. This CDR3 spans 17 amino acids. Germline V gives CDR1 MNHEY, CDR2 SMNVEV (reference sequence). The CDR3 region is CASSSREREKTAYEQYF. The DNA of the CDR3 is TGTGCCAGCAGTTCCCGGGAGCGGGAGAAAACCGCCTACGAGCAGTACTTC.

The gene calls are TRBV27 and TRBJ2-1; D is possibly TRBD1 or TRBD2 (6 bases each). This CDR3 has 15 amino acids. The germline V and J ends were trimmed by 6 bases and 8 bases, with 20 bases remaining between them. In germline, CDR1 is MNHEY, CDR2 SMNVEV (reference sequence). The CDR3 DNA reads TGTGCCAGCAGGTCCCTGGGGCGGAGGGGGGATGAGCAGTTCTTC. Amino acids: CASRSLGRRGDEQFF.

Here the CDR3 reads CASSYGTNEQYF. The DNA of the CDR3 is TGTGCCAGCAGCTACGGGACCAACGAGCAGTACTTC. The chain has TRBV5-5 and TRBJ2-7, with D possibly being TRBD1 or TRBD2 (5 bases each). Looked up from germline, CDR1 is SGHKS and CDR2 is YYEKEE (reference sequence). V was clipped by 3 bases and J by 5 bases, with 9 bases between them. The CDR3 is 12 amino acids.

Points on this clonotype: At one end the junction does not follow the germline gene, possibly because of a read error. The chain combines TRBV7-2 with TRBJ2-5; D is uncertain. CDR3 size: 15 residues. Germline-derived CDR1 and CDR2 are SGHTA and FQGNSA. CDR3 DNA: TGTGTCAGCAGCCTGTCCTGGGTAGACCAAGAGACCCAGTACTTC. Residues: CVSSLSWVDQETQYF.

The chain uses TRBV9 and TRBJ2-4, with D hard to call. The assigned J gene may be wrong: the sequence end matches TRBJ2-7 better. The CDR3 has 13 amino acids. Germline V gives CDR1 SGDLS, CDR2 YYNGEE. DNA for the CDR3: TGTGCCAGCAGCGCCGGCCCTGGTGGCGAGCAGTACTTC. Its protein is CASSAGPGGEQYF.

In this sample, this clonotype turned up a few times. J is TRBJ1-2 and V is TRBV9, with a weak D call TRBD1 (5 bases). V was trimmed by 2 bases and J by 7 bases, leaving 9 bases between them. The CDR3 totals 12 residues. CDR1 is SGDLS and CDR2 is YYNGEE in the germline V gene. For the CDR3, the DNA is TGTGCCAGCAGCGTTGGGGGGAGTGGCTACACCTTC. The encoded protein is CASSVGGSGYTF.

This clonotype was observed a handful of times. The J gene is TRBJ2-7, the V gene TRBV15, with a possible D match to TRBD2 (6 bases). Germline assignment: CDR1 LNHNV and CDR2 YYDKDF (reference sequence). V lost 6 bases, J lost 2 bases, and 11 bases lay in between. CDR3 length equals 13 residues. CDR3 loop: CATRGDSAYEQYF. The DNA for the CDR3 is TGTGCCACCAGGGGGGACTCCGCCTACGAGCAGTACTTC. Drawing the rest from reference TRBV15 and TRBJ2-7, the complete variable domain is DAMVIQNPRYQVTQFGKPVTLSCSQTLNHNVMYWYQQKSSQAPKLLFHYYDKDFNNEADTPDNFQSRRPNTSFCFLDIRSPGLGDTAMYLCATRGDSAYEQYFGPGTRLTVT.

In this sample, this clonotype turned up a few times. This sequence joins TRBV29-1 and TRBJ2-5; D ambiguous. The ends were cut back, 0 bases at V and 0 bases at J, with 5 bases in the middle. The CDR3 has 13 amino acids. CDR1 and CDR2 (germline): SQVTM, ANQGSEA. The CDR3 DNA is TGCAGCGTTGAAGATGGTTACCAAGAGACCCAGTACTTC. It is translated as CSVEDGYQETQYF.

The genes are TRBV24-1 and TRBJ1-5; D remains ambiguous. Trimming removed 4 bases at V and 8 bases at J, with 8 bases between. CDR1 is KGHDR, CDR2 SFDVKD, per germline. CDR3 size: 12 residues. CDR3 loop: CATSEGPKPQHF. CDR3 bases: TGTGCCACCAGTGAAGGCCCGAAGCCCCAGCATTTT.

This chain uses TRBV9 with TRBJ2-1, with 7 bases aligning to TRBD1. This CDR3 comprises 14 residues. V gave up 2 bases and J gave up 2 bases; unmatched junction bases: 1. The germline V gene encodes CDR1 SGDLS and CDR2 YYNGEE. The CDR3 sequence: CASSVGQAYNEQFF. The CDR3 nucleotides read TGTGCCAGCAGCGTTGGACAGGCCTACAATGAGCAGTTCTTC. Variable domain in full (rest from reference TRBV9 and TRBJ2-1): DSGVTQTPKHLITATGQRVTLRCSPRSGDLSVYWYQQSLDQGLQFLIQYYNGEERAKGNILERFSAQQFPDLHSELNLSSLELGDSALYFCASSVGQAYNEQFFGPGTRLTVL.

The rearrangement uses TRBV20-1 and TRBJ1-2; D is undetermined. Germline values: CDR1 DFQATT, CDR2 SNEGSKA (reference sequence). The ends were cut back, 3 bases at V and 1 base at J, with 9 bases in the middle. The CDR3 length is 13 residues. The CDR3 nucleotides read TGCAGTGCTAGGGGCGGAGATAACTATGGCTACACCTTC. Its protein product is CSARGGDNYGYTF.